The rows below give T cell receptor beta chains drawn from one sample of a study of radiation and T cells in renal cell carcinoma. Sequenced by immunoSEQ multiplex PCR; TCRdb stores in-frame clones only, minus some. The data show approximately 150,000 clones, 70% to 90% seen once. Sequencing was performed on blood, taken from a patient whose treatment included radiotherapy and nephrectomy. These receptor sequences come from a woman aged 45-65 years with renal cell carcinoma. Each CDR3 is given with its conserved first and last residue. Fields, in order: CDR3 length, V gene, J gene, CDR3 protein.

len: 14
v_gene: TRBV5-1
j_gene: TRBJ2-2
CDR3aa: CASSSRPATGELFF

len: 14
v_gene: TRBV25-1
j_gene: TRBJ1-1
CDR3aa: CASSSGAVNTEAFF

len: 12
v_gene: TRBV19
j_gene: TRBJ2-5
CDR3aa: CATTGNKETQYF

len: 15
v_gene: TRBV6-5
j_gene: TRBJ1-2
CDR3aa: CASSLTDRGLGGYTF

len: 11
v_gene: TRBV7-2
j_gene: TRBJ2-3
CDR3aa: CASSWMDKQYF

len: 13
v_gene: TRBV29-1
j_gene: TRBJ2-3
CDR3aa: CSVLTDSTDTQYF

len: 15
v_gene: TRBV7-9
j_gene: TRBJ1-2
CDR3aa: CASSFEGLANYGYTF

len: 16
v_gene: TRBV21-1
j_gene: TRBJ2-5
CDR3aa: CASSSGTGDHKETQYF

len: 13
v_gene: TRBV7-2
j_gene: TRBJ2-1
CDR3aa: CAISVGAYNEQFF

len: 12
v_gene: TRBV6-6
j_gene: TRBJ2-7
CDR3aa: CATRNSVYEQYF

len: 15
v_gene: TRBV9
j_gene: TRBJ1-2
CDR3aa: CASSVWTRPINGYTF

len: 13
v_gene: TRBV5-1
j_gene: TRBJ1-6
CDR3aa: CASSLDSNSPLHF

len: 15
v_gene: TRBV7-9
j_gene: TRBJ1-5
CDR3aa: CASSWGTGSLQPQHF

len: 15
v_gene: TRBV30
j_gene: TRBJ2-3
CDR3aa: CAWWAGSGESHTQYF

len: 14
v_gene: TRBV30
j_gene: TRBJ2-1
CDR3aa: CAWSLRGGVNEQFF

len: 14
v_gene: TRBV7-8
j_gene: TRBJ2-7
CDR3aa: CASNVQGVGHEQYF

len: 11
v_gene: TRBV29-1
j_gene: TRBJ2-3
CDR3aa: CSVGDSLTQYF

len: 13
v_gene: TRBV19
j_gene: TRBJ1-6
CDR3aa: CASSRQQNSPLHF

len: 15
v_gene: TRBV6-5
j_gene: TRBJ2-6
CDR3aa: CASSKEETGANVLTF

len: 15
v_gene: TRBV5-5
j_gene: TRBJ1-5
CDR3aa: CASSLTGTENQPQHF

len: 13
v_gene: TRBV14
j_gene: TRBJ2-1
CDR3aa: CASSRRSYNEQFF

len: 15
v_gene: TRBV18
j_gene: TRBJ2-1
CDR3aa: CASSLGGGSYNEQFF

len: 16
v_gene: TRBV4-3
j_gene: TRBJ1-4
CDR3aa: CASSQDIVRGDEKLFF

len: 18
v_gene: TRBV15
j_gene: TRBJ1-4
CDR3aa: CATSRDNRFLATNEKLFF

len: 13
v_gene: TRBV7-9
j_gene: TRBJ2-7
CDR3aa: CASSTSGSYEQYF

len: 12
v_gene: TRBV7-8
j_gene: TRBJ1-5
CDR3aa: CASSPTPEPQHF

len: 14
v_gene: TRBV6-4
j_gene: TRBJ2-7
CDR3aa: CASSDFQDSYEQYF

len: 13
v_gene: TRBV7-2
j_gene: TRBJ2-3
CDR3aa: CASSLLGRDTQYF

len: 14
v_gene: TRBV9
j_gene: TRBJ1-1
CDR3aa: CASSVGPGGAEAFF

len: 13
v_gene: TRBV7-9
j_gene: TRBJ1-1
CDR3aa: CASSLAGGVEAFF

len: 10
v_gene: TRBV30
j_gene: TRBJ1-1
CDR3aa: CAWNEDEAFF

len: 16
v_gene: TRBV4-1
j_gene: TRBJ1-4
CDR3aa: CASSQEPGQGYEKLFF

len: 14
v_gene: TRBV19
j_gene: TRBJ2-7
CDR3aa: CASSRRDLTYEQYF

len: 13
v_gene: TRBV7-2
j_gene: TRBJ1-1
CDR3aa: CASTEWTDTEAFF

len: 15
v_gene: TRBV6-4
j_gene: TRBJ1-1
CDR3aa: CASSASGGMTTEAFF

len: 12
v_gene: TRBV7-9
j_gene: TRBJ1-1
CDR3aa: CASNAGGAEAFF

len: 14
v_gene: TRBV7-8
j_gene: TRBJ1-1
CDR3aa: CASSPGTANTEAFF

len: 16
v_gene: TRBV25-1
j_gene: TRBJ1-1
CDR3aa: CASSHSGTGTSTEAFF

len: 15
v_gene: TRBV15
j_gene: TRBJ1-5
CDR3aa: CATSRDGNRDQPQHF

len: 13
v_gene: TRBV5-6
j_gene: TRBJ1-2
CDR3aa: CASSLRGAKGYTF